The clone carrying this T cell receptor (beta chain) occurred a few times. The CDR3 length is 13 residues. The germline V gene has CDR1 SGHRS and CDR2 YFSETQ. The V segment lost 8 bases and the J segment 3 bases; nucleotides outside the gene matches: 3. These data belong to a study of cytomegalovirus exposure and HLA in healthy donors. The PCR ran on 60 Vbeta and 13 Jbeta primers. Sequencing used immunoSEQ multiplex PCR; TCRdb keeps in-frame clones, though not all of them. Among hundreds of thousands of clones listed, about three quarters were seen once. The sequence derives from an older woman in good health and CMV-seropositive. The rearrangement links TRBV5-1 to TRBJ1-4; 8 nucleotides line up with TRBD1. Sequencing used PBMCs. CDR3 in DNA: TGCGCCAGTCGGACAGGGTCTAATGAAAAACTGTTTTTT. Its protein is CASRTGSNEKLFF.